Listed below are T cell receptor beta chains from one sample, sequenced in a study of Ad26.COV2.S vaccination and SARS-CoV-2 variants. Sequenced by immunoSEQ multiplex PCR; TCRdb stores in-frame clones only, minus some. The top ten hold more than 2.5% of the sample, which has about 280,000 clones, 80% to 90% seen once. This specimen consisted of peripheral blood, obtained in a trial of Ad26.COV2.S vaccine versus placebo. These receptors were taken from a person between 18 and 65 years old who received the Ad26.COV2.S COVID-19 vaccine or a placebo. CDR3s include the opening cysteine and the closing phenylalanine or tryptophan.

v_call | cdr3_aa
TRBV19 | CASRSIMGGNYGYTF
TRBV4-1 | CASSQEGQFPYEQYF
TRBV6-1 | CASSGVNRGQGGSYNEQFF
TRBV6-4 | CASSDSKGSASGNLGEQFF
TRBV9 | CASSAGVAPLLFF
TRBV6-5 | CASSYSLASGSSEQYF
TRBV7-2 | CASSLLGTTNYGYTF
TRBV5-8 | CASSLEGADTEAFF
TRBV5-4 | CASSPTGSRINEQFF
TRBV14 | CASSQAGRISGEQYF
TRBV18 | CASSPGGQGWENTEAFF
TRBV13 | CASSLRQGAWYGYTF
TRBV18 | CASSPDTYGYTF
TRBV6-5 | CASRPGTGPTDTQYF
TRBV3-1/TRBV3-2 | CASSPGLAGGRDTQYF
TRBV5-1 | CASSPQGGGYTEAFF
TRBV19 | CASSMATGTYEQYF
TRBV28 | CAADMTGGFQPQHF
TRBV19 | CASSTLDRPTRDQPQHF